This TCR beta chain emerged from a study of PD-L1 blockade in urothelial cancer. Study context: Male patients with bladder-origin urothelial cancer numbered twenty-five of 29. Prior chemotherapy regimens per patient numbered 0 to 3.

The table came from immunoSEQ multiplex PCR; TCRdb's copy has only in-frame clones and leaves some out. Found here are about 45,000 clones, about 87% of them singletons; the top ten hold almost 4%. Patient sample counts ranged from 1 to 8, pretreatment and on-treatment. The germline V gene has CDR1 SGHNT and CDR2 YYREEE (reference sequence). Trimming cost V 4 bases and J 6 bases; bases outside gene matches: 3. The CDR3 sequence is 13 residues long. The V call is TRBV5-4, the J call TRBJ2-1; 8 bases are shared with TRBD2. Sequences were derived from PBMCs, sampled around atezolizumab (anti-PD-L1) treatment. This TCR derives from a man of 80 years or more with urothelial cancer. In DNA, the CDR3 is TGTGCCAGCAGCCTCGGGACTAGCAATGAGCAGTTCTTC. Amino acids: CASSLGTSNEQFF.